These T cell receptor beta chains were read from a single sample in a study of blood T cell repertoires in COVID-19. This table comes from immunoSEQ multiplex PCR, and its TCRdb copy is limited to in-frame clones, with some not included. The table lists about 210,000 clones, approximately 83% of them singletons. The sequenced sample was peripheral blood. Every receptor here comes from a middle-aged woman with active or convalescent COVID-19. CDR3s include the opening cysteine and the closing phenylalanine or tryptophan. The D gene is left open where the match is weak. Size is stated for part of the rows, as once, few or many counts, or as a class when the clone is expanded.

v_gene	abundance	j_gene	d_gene	CDR3aa	CDR3nt
TRBV6-5	NA	TRBJ1-2	TRBD1	CASSTRTGANYGYTF	TGTGCCAGCAGTACACGGACAGGGGCGAACTATGGCTACACCTTC
TRBV10-3	NA	TRBJ2-3	NA	CATAGGTDTQYF	TGTGCCACCGCAGGGGGCACAGATACGCAGTATTTT
TRBV12-5	NA	TRBJ1-2	TRBD1	CASGYGTGNYGYTF	TGTGCTAGTGGTTACGGGACAGGGAACTATGGCTACACCTTC
TRBV19	NA	TRBJ1-4	NA	CAIADSYNEKLFF	TGTGCCATAGCGGACTCGTACAATGAAAAACTGTTTTTT
TRBV6-5	NA	TRBJ2-6	NA	CASISSGANVLTF	TGTGCCAGCATCAGCTCTGGGGCCAACGTCCTGACTTTC
TRBV5-8	NA	TRBJ1-2	TRBD1	CASSFFQKTGGNYGYTF	TGTGCCAGCAGCTTTTTCCAGAAGACAGGGGGGAACTATGGCTACACCTTC
TRBV30	NA	TRBJ1-4	TRBD1	CAWSPGQGAFNEKLFF	TGTGCCTGGTCCCCGGGACAGGGGGCTTTTAATGAAAAACTGTTTTTT
TRBV6-2/TRBV6-3	NA	TRBJ2-1	NA	CASSYSAGRIISDSYNEQFF	TGTGCCAGCAGTTACTCAGCAGGCCGGATCATCTCGGACTCCTACAATGAGCAGTTCTTC
TRBV6-5	NA	TRBJ2-1	NA	CASSYGQGGTEQFF	TGTGCCAGCAGTTACGGGCAGGGGGGTACTGAGCAGTTCTTC
TRBV7-9	NA	TRBJ2-7	TRBD1	CASSLRQGYEQYF	TGTGCCAGCAGCCTCAGACAGGGCTACGAGCAGTACTTC
TRBV2	NA	TRBJ1-1	NA	CANFGGGSANTEAFF	TGTGCCAATTTCGGGGGGGGTAGCGCCAACACTGAAGCTTTCTTT
TRBV5-1	NA	TRBJ2-2	TRBD1	CASSSGQGAITGELFF	TGCGCCAGCAGCTCCGGACAGGGGGCTATCACCGGGGAGCTGTTTTTT
TRBV6-2/TRBV6-3	NA	TRBJ1-1	NA	CASSYQQSITEAFF	TGTGCCAGCAGTTACCAACAGTCCATCACTGAAGCTTTCTTT
TRBV27	NA	TRBJ2-7	NA	CASSVGVGDISYEQYF	TGTGCCAGCAGTGTGGGTGTGGGGGACATTTCCTACGAGCAGTACTTC
TRBV4-2	once	TRBJ2-7	NA	CASSQAGAYEQYF	TGTGCCAGCAGCCAGGCAGGGGCCTACGAGCAGTACTTC
TRBV19	NA	TRBJ2-5	TRBD2	CASRALGTSGDNQETQYF	TGTGCCAGTAGGGCACTCGGGACTAGCGGGGACAACCAAGAGACCCAGTACTTC
TRBV29-1	NA	TRBJ2-7	TRBD1	CSVAGQLYEQYF	TGCAGCGTTGCGGGACAGCTCTACGAGCAGTACTTC
TRBV7-9	NA	TRBJ2-3	NA	CASSPHPIASTDTQYF	TGTGCCAGCAGCCCCCATCCCATAGCTAGCACAGATACGCAGTATTTT
TRBV21-1	NA	TRBJ2-3	NA	CASRPAFLAGEDTQYF	TGTGCCAGCAGGCCAGCGTTTCTAGCGGGAGAGGATACGCAGTATTTT
TRBV24-1	NA	TRBJ2-2	TRBD2	CATSDPSGTAGELFF	TGTGCCACCAGTGACCCTAGCGGGACGGCCGGGGAGCTGTTTTTT
TRBV3-1/TRBV3-2	NA	TRBJ1-2	NA	CASSQIPQNYGYTF	TGTGCCAGCAGCCAAATACCACAGAACTATGGCTACACCTTC
TRBV13	few	TRBJ1-2	NA	CASSLGQDYGYTF	TGTGCCAGCAGCTTAGGACAGGACTATGGCTACACCTTC
TRBV7-8	NA	TRBJ1-1	NA	CASSLAPGNTEAFF	TGTGCCAGCAGCTTAGCGCCGGGGAACACTGAAGCTTTCTTT
TRBV12-3/TRBV12-4	NA	TRBJ1-2	TRBD1	CASTTMGQGYTF	TGTGCCAGCACTACTATGGGACAGGGCTACACCTTC
TRBV7-2	NA	TRBJ2-5	TRBD2	CASSFRLASETQYF	TGTGCCAGCAGCTTCCGACTAGCGTCGGAGACCCAGTACTTC
TRBV5-4	NA	TRBJ2-7	TRBD2	CASSRASGINEQYF	TGTGCCAGCAGCCGGGCTAGCGGGATCAACGAGCAGTACTTC
TRBV29-1	NA	TRBJ1-5	NA	CSVAVSNQPQHF	TGCAGCGTTGCGGTTAGCAATCAGCCCCAGCATTTT
TRBV6-2/TRBV6-3	NA	TRBJ1-5	NA	CASSPEGQPQHF	TGTGCCAGCAGTCCCGAGGGCCAGCCCCAGCATTTT
TRBV19	NA	TRBJ2-1	TRBD2	CASRPLAGPNEQFF	TGTGCCAGTCGCCCGCTAGCGGGACCCAATGAGCAGTTCTTC
TRBV6-5	once	TRBJ2-2	TRBD2	CAIRGGLGEAGELFF	TGTGCCATTCGGGGGGGCCTGGGTGAGGCCGGGGAGCTGTTTTTT
TRBV5-4	NA	TRBJ2-1	TRBD2	CASSLEGTSGSHNEQFF	TGTGCCAGCAGCTTGGAGGGGACTAGCGGGAGCCACAATGAGCAGTTCTTC
TRBV12-1	NA	TRBJ1-5	NA	CASSTLTGTTHQPQHF	TGTGCCAGCAGCACTCTGACAGGGACGACTCATCAGCCCCAGCATTTT
TRBV24-1	NA	TRBJ2-2	TRBD1	CATSDPPGQGVRNTGELFF	TGTGCCACCAGTGACCCGCCGGGACAGGGGGTCCGGAACACCGGGGAGCTGTTTTTT
TRBV11-3	NA	TRBJ1-1	TRBD1	CASKTYTGTGGTEAFF	TGTGCCAGCAAGACTTACACCGGGACAGGGGGCACTGAAGCTTTCTTT
TRBV4-2	NA	TRBJ1-1	TRBD1	CASSQRGTGEFNTEAFF	TGTGCCAGCAGCCAAAGGGGGACAGGGGAGTTCAACACTGAAGCTTTCTTT
TRBV15	NA	TRBJ1-2	NA	CATSRKLDGYGYTF	TGTGCCACCAGCAGGAAATTAGACGGGTATGGCTACACCTTC
TRBV4-3	NA	TRBJ2-5	TRBD2	CASSQGSLAGGLYQETQYF	TGCGCCAGCAGCCAAGGCTCCCTAGCGGGGGGTTTATACCAAGAGACCCAGTACTTC
TRBV9	NA	TRBJ1-2	TRBD1	CASSVGDSQTYGYTF	TGTGCCAGCAGCGTAGGGGACAGTCAAACCTATGGCTACACCTTC
TRBV6-5	NA	TRBJ1-2	TRBD1	CASSPSTGGFDGYTF	TGTGCCAGCAGTCCGTCGACAGGGGGCTTCGATGGCTACACCTTC
TRBV27	NA	TRBJ1-5	NA	CASSPGGNWGNQPQHF	TGTGCCAGCAGCCCCGGGGGGAATTGGGGCAATCAGCCCCAGCATTTT